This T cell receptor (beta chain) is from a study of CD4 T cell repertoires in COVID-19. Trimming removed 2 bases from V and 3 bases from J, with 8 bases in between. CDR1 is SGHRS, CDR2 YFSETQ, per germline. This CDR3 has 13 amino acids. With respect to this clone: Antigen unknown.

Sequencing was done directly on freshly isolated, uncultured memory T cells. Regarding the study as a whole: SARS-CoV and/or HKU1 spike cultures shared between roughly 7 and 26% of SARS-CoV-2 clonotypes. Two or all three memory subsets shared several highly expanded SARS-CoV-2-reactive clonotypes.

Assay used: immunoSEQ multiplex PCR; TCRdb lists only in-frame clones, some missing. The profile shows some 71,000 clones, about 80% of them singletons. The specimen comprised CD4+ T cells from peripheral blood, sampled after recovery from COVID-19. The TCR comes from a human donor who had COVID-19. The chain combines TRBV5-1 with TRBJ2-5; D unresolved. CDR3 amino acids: CASSFVSEETQYF. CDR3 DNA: TGCGCCAGCAGCTTTGTCAGCGAAGAGACCCAGTACTTC.